Sequencing of this TCR beta chain was carried out in a study of T cells in Graves' hyperthyroidism and ophthalmopathy. There are 14 residues in the CDR3. Germline CDR1 is MGHDK and CDR2 is SYGVNS. The V gene lost 4 bases and the J gene lost 0 bases, with 7 bases spanning the gap. What was amplified from RNA transcripts were TCR beta CDR3 regions. RT-PCR in the first round (using the HTBI primer set) targeted the TCR CDR3. TCRdb analysed the multiplex PCR reads with MiXCR anew, one entry per CDR3 protein. In the table there are roughly 280,000 distinct CDR3 sequences, approximately 15% of which are singletons. Findings of the study overall: Researchers report that a 13 V-J model separated ophthalmopathy from stable hyperthyroidism.

Details on this clonotype: The antigen is undetermined.

The genes are TRBV25-1 and TRBJ1-3; D is undetermined. The TCR sequence derives from a woman aged 60-75 years with Graves' ophthalmopathy. Sequencing input: blood. The CDR3 region has the DNA TGTGCCAGCAGTGCCCCGAACTCTGGAAACACCATATATTTT. It translates to CASSAPNSGNTIYF.